This entry is about one TCR beta chain. Trimming left V 5 bases short and J 3 bases short, with 14 bases between. The CDR3 extends over 15 amino acids. Per the germline V gene, CDR1 is SGDLS and CDR2 is YYNGEE. The data belong to a study of OX40 agonist ivuxolimab in advanced cancers. Data came from immunoSEQ multiplex PCR; TCRdb stores just in-frame clones and leaves some out. The sample comprises 65,000 to 95,000 clones, 88% of which are singletons, and 0.65% to 0.95% rests with the top ten. Sequenced here: CD4+ or CD8+ T cells sorted from blood, sampled in a trial of the OX40 agonist ivuxolimab. The J gene is TRBJ2-2, the V gene TRBV9, with TRBD1 as a possible D gene (6 bases). This TCR derives from an adult with an advanced solid tumor such as melanoma, head and neck, liver or kidney cancer. The CDR3 DNA reads TGTGCCAGCAGTGGTAACTCAGGGGACACCGGGGAGCTGTTTTTT. It translates to CASSGNSGDTGELFF.